This entry features one T cell receptor (beta chain) sequence. The data belong to a study of early T cells in non-severe SARS-CoV-2 infection. Study-wide context: Sequencing targeted bulk RNA from unsorted whole blood, leaving chains unpaired.

Individual cDNA molecules received unique molecular identifiers during library preparation. TCRdb re-called the 5' RACE reads with MiXCR, one entry per CDR3 protein. Among some 96,000 distinct CDR3 sequences listed, roughly 13% were seen once. The germline CDR1 and CDR2 sequences are DFQATT and SNEGSKA (reference sequence). Between the trimmed V and J ends, which lost 0 bases and 8 bases, there was a span of 28 bases. CDR3 size: 18 residues. The chain is built from TRBV20-1 and TRBJ1-1; D is uncertain. This receptor was obtained from an adult who was a healthcare worker with PCR-confirmed SARS-CoV-2 infection or an uninfected control (not recorded which). Sequenced material: whole blood. CDR3 residues: CSARDWSNTVEGRTEAFF. Written as DNA, the CDR3 is TGCAGTGCTAGAGATTGGTCCAACACTGTAGAGGGCCGCACGGAAGCTTTCTTT.